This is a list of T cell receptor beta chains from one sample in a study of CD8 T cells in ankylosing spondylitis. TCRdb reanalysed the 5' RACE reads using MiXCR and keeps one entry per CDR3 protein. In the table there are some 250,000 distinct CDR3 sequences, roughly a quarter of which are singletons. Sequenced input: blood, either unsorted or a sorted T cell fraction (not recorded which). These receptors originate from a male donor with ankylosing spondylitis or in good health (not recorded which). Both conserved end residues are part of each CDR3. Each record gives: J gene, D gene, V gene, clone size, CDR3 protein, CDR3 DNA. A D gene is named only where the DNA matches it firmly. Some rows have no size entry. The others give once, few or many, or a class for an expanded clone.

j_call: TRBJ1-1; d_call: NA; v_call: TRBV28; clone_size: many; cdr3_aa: CASSLSTEAFF; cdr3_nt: TGTGCCAGCAGTTTGAGCACTGAAGCTTTCTTT
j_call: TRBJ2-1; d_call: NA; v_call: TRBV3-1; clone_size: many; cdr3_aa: CASSQDSSYNEQFF; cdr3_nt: TGTGCCAGCAGCCAAGACAGCTCCTACAATGAGCAGTTCTTC
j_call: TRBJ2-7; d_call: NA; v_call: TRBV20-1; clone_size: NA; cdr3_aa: CSGGATYEQYF; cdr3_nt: TGCAGTGGTGGGGCTACCTACGAGCAGTACTTC
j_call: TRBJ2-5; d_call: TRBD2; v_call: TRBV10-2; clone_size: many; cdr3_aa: CASSERASGGQETQYF; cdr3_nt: TGCGCCAGCAGTGAGAGGGCTAGCGGGGGGCAAGAGACCCAGTACTTC
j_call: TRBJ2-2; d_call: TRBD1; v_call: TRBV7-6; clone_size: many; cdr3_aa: CASSFTGGSTGELFF; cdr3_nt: TGTGCCAGCAGCTTTACAGGGGGTAGCACCGGGGAGCTGTTTTTT
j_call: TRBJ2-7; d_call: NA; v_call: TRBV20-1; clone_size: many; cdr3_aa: CSATPGTYEQYF; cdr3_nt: TGCAGTGCTACGCCGGGGACCTACGAGCAGTACTTC
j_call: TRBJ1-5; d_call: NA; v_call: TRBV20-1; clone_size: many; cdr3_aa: CSARDGPSNQPQHF; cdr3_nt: TGCAGTGCCCGGGACGGACCAAGCAATCAGCCCCAGCATTTT
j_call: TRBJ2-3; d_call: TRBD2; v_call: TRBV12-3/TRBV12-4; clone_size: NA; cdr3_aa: CASSQGLAGTDTQYF; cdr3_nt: TGTGCCAGCAGCCAGGGACTAGCTGGCACAGATACGCAGTATTTT
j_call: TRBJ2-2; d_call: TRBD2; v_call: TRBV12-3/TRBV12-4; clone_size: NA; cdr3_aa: CASRTGLAALITGELFF; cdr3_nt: TGTGCCAGCAGAACGGGACTAGCGGCCTTGATCACCGGGGAGCTGTTTTTT
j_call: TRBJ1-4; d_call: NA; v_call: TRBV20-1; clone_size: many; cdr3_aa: CSAIVQGTNEKLFF; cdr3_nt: TGCAGTGCGATCGTACAGGGCACTAATGAAAAACTGTTTTTT
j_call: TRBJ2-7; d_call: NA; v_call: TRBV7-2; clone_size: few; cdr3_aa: CASSPGMGSEQYF; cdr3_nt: TGTGCCAGCAGCCCCGGAATGGGGAGCGAGCAGTACTTC
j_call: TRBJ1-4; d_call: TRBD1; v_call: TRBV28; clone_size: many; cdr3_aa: CASSLGQEKLFF; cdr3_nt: TGTGCCAGCAGTTTGGGACAGGAAAAACTGTTTTTT
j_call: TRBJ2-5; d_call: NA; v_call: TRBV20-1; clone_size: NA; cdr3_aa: CSANLQGGETQYF; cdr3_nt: TGCAGTGCAAACCTACAGGGAGGAGAGACCCAGTACTTC
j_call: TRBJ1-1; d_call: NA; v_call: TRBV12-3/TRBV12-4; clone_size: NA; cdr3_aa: CASRESGANTEAFF; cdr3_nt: TGTGCCAGCAGAGAGTCCGGCGCCAACACTGAAGCTTTCTTT
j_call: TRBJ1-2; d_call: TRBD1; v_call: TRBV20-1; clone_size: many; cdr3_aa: CSAIGQGIRGYTF; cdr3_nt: TGCAGTGCTATCGGACAGGGGATTCGTGGCTACACCTTC
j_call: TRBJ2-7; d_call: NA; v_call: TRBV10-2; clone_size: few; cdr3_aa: CASSETGRSYEQYF; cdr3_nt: TGCGCCAGCAGTGAGACAGGGAGGTCCTACGAGCAGTACTTC
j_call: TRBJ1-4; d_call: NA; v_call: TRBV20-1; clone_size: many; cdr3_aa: CSARPSWARNEKLFF; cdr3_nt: TGCAGTGCTAGACCTTCTTGGGCCCGTAATGAAAAACTGTTTTTT
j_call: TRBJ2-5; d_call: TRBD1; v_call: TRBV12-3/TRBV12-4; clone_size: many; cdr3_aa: CASSLLRGLETQYF; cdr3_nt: TGTGCCAGCAGTTTATTGAGGGGGCTAGAGACCCAGTACTTC
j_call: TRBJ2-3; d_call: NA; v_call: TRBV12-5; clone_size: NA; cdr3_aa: CASAVGQGSTDTQYF; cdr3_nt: TGTGCTAGTGCCGTGGGGCAGGGTAGTACAGATACGCAGTATTTT
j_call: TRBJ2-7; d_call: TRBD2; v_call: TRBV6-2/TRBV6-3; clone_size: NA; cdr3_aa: CASSYLAGRSYEQYF; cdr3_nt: TGTGCCAGCAGTTACTTAGCGGGGCGCTCCTACGAGCAGTACTTC
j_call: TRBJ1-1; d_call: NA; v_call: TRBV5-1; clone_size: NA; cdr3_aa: CASSNGQPNTEAFF; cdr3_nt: TGCGCCAGCAGCAACGGACAGCCGAACACTGAAGCTTTCTTT
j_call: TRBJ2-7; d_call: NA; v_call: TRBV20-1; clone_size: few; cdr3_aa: CSAIPGPNEQYF; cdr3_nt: TGCAGTGCTATCCCGGGGCCCAACGAGCAGTACTTC
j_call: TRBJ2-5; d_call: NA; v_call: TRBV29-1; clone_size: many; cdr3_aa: CSVEATTGTQYF; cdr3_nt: TGCAGCGTTGAGGCCACTACGGGGACCCAGTACTTC